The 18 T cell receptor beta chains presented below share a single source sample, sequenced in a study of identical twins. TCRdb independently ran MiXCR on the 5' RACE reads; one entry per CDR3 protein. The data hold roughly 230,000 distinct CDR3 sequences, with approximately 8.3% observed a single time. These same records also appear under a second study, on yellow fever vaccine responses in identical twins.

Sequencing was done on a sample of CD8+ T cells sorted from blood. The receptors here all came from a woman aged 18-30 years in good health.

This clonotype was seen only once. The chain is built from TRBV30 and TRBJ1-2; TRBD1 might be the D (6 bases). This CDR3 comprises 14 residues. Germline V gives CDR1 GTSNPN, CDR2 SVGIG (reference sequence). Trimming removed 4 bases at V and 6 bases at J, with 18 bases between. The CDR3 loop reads CAWNEGRGMDGYTF. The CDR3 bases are TGTGCCTGGAACGAGGGCAGGGGAATGGATGGCTACACCTTC.

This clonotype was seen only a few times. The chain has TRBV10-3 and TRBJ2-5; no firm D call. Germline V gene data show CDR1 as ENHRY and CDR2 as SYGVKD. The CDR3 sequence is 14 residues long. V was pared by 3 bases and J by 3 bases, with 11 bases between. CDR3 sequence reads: CAISDIWIKETQYF. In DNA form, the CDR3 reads TGTGCCATCAGTGATATATGGATCAAAGAGACCCAGTACTTC.

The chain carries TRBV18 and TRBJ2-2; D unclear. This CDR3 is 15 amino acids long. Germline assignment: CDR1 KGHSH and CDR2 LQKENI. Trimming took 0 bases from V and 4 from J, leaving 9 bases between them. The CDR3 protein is CASSPPRSRTGELFF. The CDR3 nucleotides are TGTGCCAGCTCACCACCCCGTAGTCGCACCGGGGAGCTGTTTTTT.

The CDR3 DNA reads as TGCAGTGCTAGAAATATGCGGGAGGGGAGAGGGGAGCTGTTTTTT. It codes for CSARNMREGRGELFF. V usage is TRBV20-1 and J usage is TRBJ2-2; 9 positions agree with TRBD2. CDR3 length: 15 residues. Germline V gives CDR1 DFQATT, CDR2 SNEGSKA (reference sequence). V gave up 2 bases and J gave up 8 bases; unmatched junction bases: 9.

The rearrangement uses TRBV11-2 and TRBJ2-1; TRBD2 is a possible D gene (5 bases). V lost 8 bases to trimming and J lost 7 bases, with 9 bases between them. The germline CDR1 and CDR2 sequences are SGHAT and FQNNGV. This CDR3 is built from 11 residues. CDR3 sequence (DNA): TGTGCCAGCGAGGGTTGGAATGAGCAGTTCTTC. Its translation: CASEGWNEQFF.

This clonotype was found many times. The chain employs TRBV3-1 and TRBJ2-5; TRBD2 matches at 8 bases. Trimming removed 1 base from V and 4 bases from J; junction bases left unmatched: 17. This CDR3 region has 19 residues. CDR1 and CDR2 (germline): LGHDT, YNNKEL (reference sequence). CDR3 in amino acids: CASSQVVSGGPEERETQYF. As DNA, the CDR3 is TGTGCCAGCAGCCAAGTTGTGAGCGGGGGCCCCGAGGAAAGAGAGACCCAGTACTTC.

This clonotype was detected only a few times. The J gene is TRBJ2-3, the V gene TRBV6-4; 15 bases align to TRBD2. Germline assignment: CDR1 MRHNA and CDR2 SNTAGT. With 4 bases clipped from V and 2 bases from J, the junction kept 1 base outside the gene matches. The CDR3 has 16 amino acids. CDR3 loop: CASSGTSGGATDTQYF. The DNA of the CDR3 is TGTGCCAGCAGTGGGACTAGCGGGGGGGCCACAGATACGCAGTATTTT.

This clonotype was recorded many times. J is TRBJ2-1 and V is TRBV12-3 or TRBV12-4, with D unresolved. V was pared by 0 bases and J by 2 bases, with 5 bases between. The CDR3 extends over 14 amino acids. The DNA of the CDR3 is TGTGCCAGCAGTTTAGCGCGAACCTACAATGAGCAGTTCTTC. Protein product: CASSLARTYNEQFF.

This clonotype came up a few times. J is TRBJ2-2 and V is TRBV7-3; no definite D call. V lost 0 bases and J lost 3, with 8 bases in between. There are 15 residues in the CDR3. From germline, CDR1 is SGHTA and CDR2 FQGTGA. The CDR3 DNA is TGTGCCAGCAGCTTAACGGGGTGGGACACCGGGGAGCTGTTTTTT. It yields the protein CASSLTGWDTGELFF.

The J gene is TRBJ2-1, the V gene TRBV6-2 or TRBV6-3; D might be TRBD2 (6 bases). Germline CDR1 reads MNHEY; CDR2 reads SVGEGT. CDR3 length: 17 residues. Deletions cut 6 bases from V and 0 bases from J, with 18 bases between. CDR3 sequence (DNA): TGTGCCAGCAGGCTTTGGAGCGGGCCGCTCTCCTACAATGAGCAGTTCTTC. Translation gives CASRLWSGPLSYNEQFF.

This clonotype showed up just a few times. CDR3 DNA sequence: TGTGCCAGCAGCTCCGTACAGGGAAACGAGCAGTACTTC. This gives the protein CASSSVQGNEQYF. V and J are TRBV13 and TRBJ2-7; D perhaps matches TRBD1 (6 bases). Germline CDR1 is PRHDT and CDR2 is FYEKMQ (reference sequence). The ends were cut back, 4 bases at V and 5 bases at J, with 12 bases in the middle. CDR3 length: 13 amino acids. The full variable domain, rest sourced from reference TRBV13 and TRBJ2-7, is AAGVIQSPRHLIKEKRETATLKCYPIPRHDTVYWYQQGPGQDPQFLISFYEKMQSDKGSIPDRFSAQQFSDYHSELNMSSLELGDSALYFCASSSVQGNEQYFGPGTRLTVT.

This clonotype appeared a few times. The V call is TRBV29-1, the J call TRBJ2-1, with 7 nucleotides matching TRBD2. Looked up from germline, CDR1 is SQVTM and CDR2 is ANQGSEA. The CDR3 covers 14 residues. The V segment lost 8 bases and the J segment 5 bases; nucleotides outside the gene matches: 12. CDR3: CSLRFGGDHNEQFF. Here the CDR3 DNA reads TGCAGCCTCCGATTTGGGGGGGACCACAATGAGCAGTTCTTC.

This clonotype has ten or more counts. CDR3 nucleotides: TGTGCCAGCAGTGGGACAGCGACTAATGAAAAACTGTTTTTT. Amino acid sequence: CASSGTATNEKLFF. J is TRBJ1-4 and V is TRBV7-9; TRBD1 aligns across 7 bases. The CDR3 spans 14 residues. Per the germline V gene, CDR1 is SEHNR and CDR2 is FQNEAQ (reference sequence). Trimming removed 6 bases from V and 2 bases from J; junction bases left unmatched: 3. Drawing the rest from reference TRBV7-9 and TRBJ1-4, the complete variable domain is DTGVSQNPRHKITKRGQNVTFRCDPISEHNRLYWYRQTLGQGPEFLTYFQNEAQLEKSRLLSDRFSAERPKGSFSTLEIQRTEQGDSAMYLCASSGTATNEKLFFGSGTQLSVL.

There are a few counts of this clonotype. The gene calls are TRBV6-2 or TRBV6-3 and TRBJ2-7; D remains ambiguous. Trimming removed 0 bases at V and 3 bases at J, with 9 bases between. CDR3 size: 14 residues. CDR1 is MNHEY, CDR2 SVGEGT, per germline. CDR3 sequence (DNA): TGTGCCAGCAGTTACTCGCTAGACTTCTACGAGCAGTACTTC. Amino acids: CASSYSLDFYEQYF.

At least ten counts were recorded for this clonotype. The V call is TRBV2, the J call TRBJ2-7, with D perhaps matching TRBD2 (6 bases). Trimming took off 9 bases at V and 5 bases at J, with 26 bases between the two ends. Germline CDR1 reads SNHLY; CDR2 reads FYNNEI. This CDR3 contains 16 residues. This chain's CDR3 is CASKAGNFPASNEQYF. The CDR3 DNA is TGTGCCAGTAAGGCGGGGAATTTCCCCGCTAGTAACGAGCAGTACTTC.

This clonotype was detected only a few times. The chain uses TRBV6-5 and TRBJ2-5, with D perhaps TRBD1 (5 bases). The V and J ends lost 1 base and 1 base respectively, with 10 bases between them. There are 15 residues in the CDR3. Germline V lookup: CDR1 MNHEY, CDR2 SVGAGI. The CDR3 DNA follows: TGTGCCAGCAGTTACTGGCAGGGCGTCCAAGAGACCCAGTACTTC. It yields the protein CASSYWQGVQETQYF.

CDR3 sequence (DNA): TGTGCCAGCAGCGGAAGCGGGTCATGGGAGCAGTTCTTC. Its translation: CASSGSGSWEQFF. The chain employs TRBV9 and TRBJ2-1; TRBD2 is a possible D gene (6 bases). The V end lost 3 bases, the J end lost 10 bases, and 14 bases lay between the germline ends. The germline gives CDR1 SGDLS, CDR2 YYNGEE. The CDR3 covers 13 residues.

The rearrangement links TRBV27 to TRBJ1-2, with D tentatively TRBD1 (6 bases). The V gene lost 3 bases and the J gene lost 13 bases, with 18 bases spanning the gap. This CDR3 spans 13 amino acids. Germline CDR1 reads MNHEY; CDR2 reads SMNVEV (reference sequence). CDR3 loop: CASSLASRGPCTF. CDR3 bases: TGTGCCAGCAGTTTGGCTAGCAGGGGCCCTTGCACCTTC.